The clone carrying this T cell receptor (beta chain) was recorded once. The source of the sample is a study of blood T cell repertoires in COVID-19. On the study more broadly: PBMCs, B-cell-depleted T cells, or T cells provided the cDNA or gDNA that made up the material.

This CDR3 is 13 amino acids long. The germline V and J ends were trimmed by 6 bases and 0 bases, with 8 bases remaining between them. CDR1 and CDR2 (germline): SNHLY, FYNNEI. Original processing methods: How many nucleated cells were present was estimated from reference gene primer amplification. Clones were sequenced by immunoSEQ multiplex PCR, and TCRdb holds only the in-frame ones, with some missing. V, J and clone size reflect that table, while D and trimming were determined from the DNA. Of about 120,000 clones listed, around 85% are singletons. The genes are TRBV2 and TRBJ1-1; D is uncertain. Sample: peripheral blood. This TCR was recovered from a man aged 55-75 years with acute or convalescent COVID-19. The CDR3 protein is CASSAEMNTEAFF. CDR3 in DNA: TGTGCCAGCAGCGCGGAGATGAACACTGAAGCTTTCTTT.